This TCR beta chain derives from a study of blood T cell repertoires in COVID-19. Losses at the gene ends were 7 bases for V and 2 bases for J; bases not matched to a gene: 4. Germline CDR1 reads LNHDA; CDR2 reads SQIVND (reference sequence). The CDR3 totals 15 residues. Participants came from roughly 24 US areas, aged roughly 18 to 95 years. Participant reports of clinical history set cohort assignment. Data came from immunoSEQ multiplex PCR; TCRdb stores just in-frame clones and leaves some out. The top ten clones hold about 10% of a sample with more than 250,000 clones, 86% of them seen once. Material for sequencing was PBMCs or T cells enriched from blood (not recorded which). The genes are TRBV19 and TRBJ2-1; TRBD1 matches 11 bases. The origin of this receptor is a woman younger than 30 who had recovered from COVID-19. The CDR3 sequence is CASIRTGGAYNEQFF. Here the CDR3 DNA reads TGTGCCAGTATTAGGACAGGGGGCGCCTACAATGAGCAGTTCTTC.